This T cell receptor beta chain was profiled in a study of metastatic and nonmetastatic thyroid tumors. Study conclusions and caveats: A significant increase in TCR beta diversity was reportedly seen in malignant thyroid tumors relative to benign nodules, in blood and tumor.

Worth noting for this clone: Its antigen remains unidentified.

Treatment of any kind had been given to no patient before thyroid surgery. Trimming cost V 5 bases and J 3 bases, with 14 bases left between them. Germline V gene data show CDR1 as SEHNR and CDR2 as FQNEAQ (reference sequence). The CDR3 sequence is 15 residues long. MiXCR reprocessed the PCR reads for TCRdb. The sample includes tens of thousands of clones, roughly 25% of them seen just once. The rearrangement joins TRBV7-9 to TRBJ1-5, with TRBD1 as a possible D gene (6 bases). The source is a female donor with papillary thyroid cancer or a benign thyroid nodule (not recorded which). Some clones in this sample may be carry-over from other donors' samples. The sequenced sample consisted of blood. The CDR3: CASSAGQNINQPQHF. CDR3 bases: TGTGCCAGCAGCGCGGGACAAAATATCAATCAGCCCCAGCATTTT.